Shown below are 17 T cell receptor beta chains from a single sample sequenced in a study of T cell responses to AZD1222 COVID-19 vaccine. Produced via immunoSEQ multiplex PCR; TCRdb's table is partial and in-frame only. The repertoire consists of tens of thousands of clones, with 90% to 95% occurring once and the leading ten covering 5.2%. Sequencing used peripheral blood, obtained on day 0 of AZD1222 vaccination. These receptors were taken from an adult in good health.

The chain employs TRBV2 and TRBJ1-5, with D uncertain. This CDR3 comprises 14 residues. Looked up from germline, CDR1 is SNHLY and CDR2 is FYNNEI. Trimming removed 8 bases at V and 1 base at J, with 12 bases between. CDR3 nucleotide sequence: TGTGCCAGCGGAGGGTTGGTGAGCAATCAGCCCCAGCATTTT. Protein sequence: CASGGLVSNQPQHF. The full variable domain, rest sourced from reference TRBV2 and TRBJ1-5, is EPEVTQTPSHQVTQMGQEVILRCVPISNHLYFYWYRQILGQKVEFLVSFYNNEISEKSEIFDDQFSVERPDGSNFTLKIRSTKLEDSAMYFCASGGLVSNQPQHFGDGTRLSIL.

This clone occurred once. The chain recombines TRBV6-2 or TRBV6-3 with TRBJ2-5; possibly TRBD2 for D (6 bases). The V gene lost 2 bases and the J gene lost 2 bases, with 6 bases spanning the gap. This CDR3 has 13 residues. Per germline, CDR1 MNHEY and CDR2 SVGEGT. The CDR3 DNA follows: TGTGCCAGCAGTTACGCGGGGCAAGAGACCCAGTACTTC. It is translated as CASSYAGQETQYF.

J is TRBJ2-5 and V is TRBV18; the D is unclear. V was clipped by 6 bases and J by 9 bases, with 8 bases between them. Germline-derived CDR1 and CDR2 are KGHSH and LQKENI. The CDR3 consists of 10 residues. CDR3 in amino acids: CASSLGAQYF. DNA of the CDR3: TGTGCCAGCTCCCTTGGGGCCCAGTACTTC.

This chain connects TRBV5-8 to TRBJ1-5; the D is unclear. The length of the CDR3 is 11 residues. V was cut by 5 bases and J by 8 bases, with 8 bases left in between. CDR1 is SGHTS, CDR2 YDEGEE, per germline. The CDR3, as DNA: TGTGCCAGCAGGCTAGGTGAGCCCCAGCATTTT. It codes for CASRLGEPQHF.

The chain employs TRBV18 and TRBJ1-1; D might be TRBD1 (6 bases). The CDR3 loop spans 11 amino acids. V was trimmed by 6 bases and J by 8 bases, leaving 10 bases between them. From germline, CDR1 is KGHSH and CDR2 LQKENI. DNA for the CDR3: TGTGCCAGCTCCCGTGACAGGGAAGCTTTCTTT. This encodes CASSRDREAFF.

V usage is TRBV7-9 and J usage is TRBJ1-1; D unclear. V was cut by 1 base and J by 6 bases, with 9 bases left in between. Germline CDR1 is SEHNR and CDR2 is FQNEAQ (reference sequence). This CDR3 region has 13 residues. The CDR3 nucleotides are TGTGCCAGCAGCTTAGGGGGTTCGGCTGAAGCTTTCTTT. This codes for CASSLGGSAEAFF.

This sequence joins TRBV7-6 and TRBJ2-6; D might be TRBD1 (6 bases). Per germline, CDR1 SGHVS and CDR2 FNYEAQ. V lost 5 bases and J lost 0, with 8 bases in between. The CDR3 sequence is 15 residues long. The DNA of the CDR3 is TGTGCCAGCAGCCTGGACAGCTCTGGGGCCAACGTCCTGACTTTC. Translating it yields CASSLDSSGANVLTF. The whole variable domain, remainder taken from reference TRBV7-6 and TRBJ2-6, is GAGVSQSPRYKVTKRGQDVALRCDPISGHVSLYWYRQALGQGPEFLTYFNYEAQQDKSGLPNDRFSAERPEGSISTLTIQRTEQRDSAMYRCASSLDSSGANVLTFGAGSRLTVL.

This clone has just a few counts. The CDR3: CASSLAAGRNTEAFF. The CDR3 DNA reads TGTGCCAGCAGCTTGGCCGCAGGGAGGAACACTGAAGCTTTCTTT. The chain couples TRBV5-5 to TRBJ1-1; D may be TRBD1 (5 bases). With 0 bases removed from V and 1 base from J, the gap between germline ends came to 10 bases. CDR3 length: 15 residues. Germline V gene lookup returns CDR1 SGHKS and CDR2 YYEKEE (reference sequence).

CDR3 in amino acids: CATGGVAGELFF. CDR3 nucleotide sequence: TGTGCCACTGGCGGGGTTGCCGGGGAGCTGTTTTTT. J is TRBJ2-2 and V is TRBV24-1; a possible D gene is TRBD2 (6 bases). The CDR3 totals 12 residues. Germline V CDR1 and CDR2: KGHDR, SFDVKD. The ends were cut back, 10 bases at V and 6 bases at J, with 11 bases in the middle.

The chain uses TRBV6-5 and TRBJ2-7; 10 bases match TRBD1. The CDR3 has 15 residues. J gave up 5 bases and V 4 bases, and 8 bases lay outside the gene matches. Germline V gives CDR1 MNHEY, CDR2 SVGAGI. The CDR3 region is CASSSPRQGADEQYF. CDR3 DNA: TGTGCCAGCAGTTCCCCAAGACAGGGGGCCGACGAGCAGTACTTC.

The V and J genes are TRBV19 and TRBJ2-3; the match to TRBD2 covers 7 bases. Trimming took 2 bases from V and 2 from J; bases not matched to a gene: 4. This CDR3 spans 15 amino acids. Germline CDR1 is LNHDA and CDR2 is SQIVND (reference sequence). In DNA form, the CDR3 reads TGTGCCAGTAGTATAAAGACTAGCCTCACAGATACGCAGTATTTT. This codes for CASSIKTSLTDTQYF. The full variable domain, in which reference TRBV19 and TRBJ2-3 provide the parts outside the CDR3, is DGGITQSPKYLFRKEGQNVTLSCEQNLNHDAMYWYRQDPGQGLRLIYYSQIVNDFQKGDIAEGYSVSREKKESFPLTVTSAQKNPTAFYLCASSIKTSLTDTQYFGPGTRLTVL.

This clone was seen just once. V gene TRBV5-1 combines with J gene TRBJ2-1; TRBD1 agrees at 8 bases. The CDR3 is 15 amino acids. In germline, CDR1 is SGHRS, CDR2 YFSETQ. After removal of 4 bases from V and 5 bases from J, the junction contained 8 bases not matched to a gene. The CDR3 coding sequence is TGCGCCAGCAGCCCAGGACCGGGACAGGACAATGAGCAGTTCTTC. It translates to CASSPGPGQDNEQFF.

V and J are TRBV7-2 and TRBJ1-2; 10 nucleotides line up with TRBD1. V shed 6 bases, J shed 2 bases, and the junction held 6 bases outside the gene matches. The CDR3 is 15 amino acids. The germline V gene encodes CDR1 SGHTA and CDR2 FQGNSA. CDR3 nucleotide sequence: TGTGCCAGCAGGTCAGGGACAGGGGACAACTATGGCTACACCTTC. Amino acid sequence: CASRSGTGDNYGYTF.

The chain has TRBV5-1 and TRBJ1-5, with a possible D match to TRBD1 (5 bases). In germline, CDR1 is SGHRS, CDR2 YFSETQ. The length of the CDR3 is 13 residues. Trimming removed 6 bases from V and 1 base from J, with 8 bases in between. CDR3 in amino acids: CASTGLSNQPQHF. The CDR3 DNA reads as TGCGCCAGCACAGGGCTGAGCAATCAGCCCCAGCATTTT.

The chain is built from TRBV7-2 and TRBJ2-7; no clear D gene. The V end lost 5 bases, the J end lost 6 bases, and 17 bases lay between the germline ends. The CDR3 has 14 residues. Germline V gene lookup returns CDR1 SGHTA and CDR2 FQGNSA. CDR3 DNA sequence: TGTGCCAGCAGCGGAACCTCCCGCCGAGTCGAGCAGTACTTC. Its protein is CASSGTSRRVEQYF.

The CDR3 bases are TGTGCCAGCAATAAGTCAAGGCAGGGGTTAGCCAAAAACATTCAGTACTTC. Residues: CASNKSRQGLAKNIQYF. This chain links TRBV6-9 with TRBJ2-4; tentatively, D is TRBD1 (6 bases). CDR3 length: 17 amino acids. V lost 7 bases, J lost 0 bases, and 19 bases lay in between. The germline CDR1 and CDR2 sequences are MNHGY and SVAAGI.

The genes are TRBV25-1 and TRBJ1-3; perhaps TRBD1 as D (5 bases). CDR3 length: 14 amino acids. The V gene lost 6 bases and the J gene lost 0 bases, with 9 bases spanning the gap. Germline V gene lookup returns CDR1 MGHDK and CDR2 SYGVNS. The CDR3 spells CASRGTVSGNTIYF. In DNA form, the CDR3 reads TGTGCCAGCAGAGGGACGGTCTCTGGAAACACCATATATTTT.